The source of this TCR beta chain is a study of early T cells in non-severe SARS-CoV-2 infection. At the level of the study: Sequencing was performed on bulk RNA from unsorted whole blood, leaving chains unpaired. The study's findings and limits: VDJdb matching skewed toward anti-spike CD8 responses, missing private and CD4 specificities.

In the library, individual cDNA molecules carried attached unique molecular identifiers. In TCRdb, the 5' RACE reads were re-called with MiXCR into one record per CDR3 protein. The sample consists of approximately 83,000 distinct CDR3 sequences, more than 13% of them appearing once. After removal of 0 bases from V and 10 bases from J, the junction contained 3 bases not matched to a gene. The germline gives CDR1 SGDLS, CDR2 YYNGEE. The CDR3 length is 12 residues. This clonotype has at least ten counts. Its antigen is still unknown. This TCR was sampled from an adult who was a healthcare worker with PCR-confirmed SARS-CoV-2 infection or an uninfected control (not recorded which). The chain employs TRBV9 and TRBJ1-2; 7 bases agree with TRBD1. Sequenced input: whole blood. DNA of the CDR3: TGTGCCAGCAGCGTAGGGGACAGCTCCTACACCTTC. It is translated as CASSVGDSSYTF.